The 9 T cell receptor beta chains below were found in one sample sequenced in a study of blood T cells in healthy people across ages. Through a sample-barcoded 5' primer and a J-beta primer mix, a second PCR was run for 7 to 11 cycles. TCRdb passed the 5' RACE reads through MiXCR, listing each CDR3 protein once. This table holds fewer than 700,000 distinct CDR3 sequences, roughly 41% found once. The source material was blood. These receptors were collected from a man at least 80 years old in good health.

This chain uses TRBV6-2 or TRBV6-3 with TRBJ2-7, with TRBD2 matching 10 bases. Germline CDR1 is MNHEY and CDR2 is SVGEGT. The ends lost 7 bases at V and 3 bases at J; junction bases unmatched: 12. The CDR3 covers 16 residues. This CDR3 is CASTPLRLAGLYEQYF. Here the CDR3 DNA reads TGTGCCAGCACTCCACTACGACTAGCGGGCCTCTACGAGCAGTACTTC.

The chain uses TRBV12-3 or TRBV12-4 and TRBJ1-5, with 8 bases aligning to TRBD1. CDR3 length equals 15 residues. The J segment lost 7 bases and the V segment lost 7 bases, leaving 12 bases of the junction unmatched. CDR3 loop: CASTQGGQVWQPQHF. For the CDR3, the DNA is TGTGCCAGCACCCAGGGGGGACAGGTTTGGCAGCCCCAGCATTTT.

The rearrangement joins TRBV5-1 to TRBJ2-5; 9 nucleotides align to TRBD2. Germline V gene lookup returns CDR1 SGHRS and CDR2 YFSETQ. V shed 1 base, J shed 0 bases, and the junction held 1 base outside the gene matches. This CDR3 comprises 15 residues. The CDR3 nucleotides are TGCGCCAGCAGCTTGACTAGCGGGTACCAAGAGACCCAGTACTTC. Protein product: CASSLTSGYQETQYF. Looking up the rest from reference TRBV5-1 and TRBJ2-5 gives the full variable domain: KAGVTQTPRYLIKTRGQQVTLSCSPISGHRSVSWYQQTPGQGLQFLFEYFSETQRNKGNFPGRFSGRQFSNSRSEMNVSTLELGDSALYLCASSLTSGYQETQYFGPGTRLLVL.

The CDR3 here is CASSPTGGVNEQFF. CDR3 DNA: TGTGCCAGCAGCCCAACAGGGGGGGTCAATGAGCAGTTCTTC. The rearrangement uses TRBV7-2 and TRBJ2-1; weak D call: TRBD1 (8 bases). CDR1 and CDR2 (germline): SGHTA, FQGNSA. The CDR3 consists of 14 residues. The V gene lost 5 bases and the J gene lost 6 bases, with 14 bases spanning the gap.

This chain links TRBV2 with TRBJ1-4; D not resolved. CDR1 and CDR2 from the germline V gene are SNHLY and FYNNEI. Trimming took off 0 bases at V and 6 bases at J, with 14 bases between the two ends. This CDR3 spans 16 amino acids. The CDR3 DNA is TGTGCCAGCAGTGAAGCGCTTAGGGCAGGTCATGAAAAACTGTTTTTT. It codes for CASSEALRAGHEKLFF.

The chain employs TRBV18 and TRBJ2-7; D might be TRBD2 (5 bases). With 4 bases removed from V and 7 bases from J, the gap between germline ends came to 17 bases. The length of the CDR3 is 14 residues. The germline V gene encodes CDR1 KGHSH and CDR2 LQKENI. In nucleotides, the CDR3 is TGTGCCAGCTCACAGGGCCAAAGACGCGGGGAGCAGTACTTC. Residues: CASSQGQRRGEQYF.

At least ten counts were recorded for this clonotype. The rearrangement links TRBV7-2 to TRBJ2-1; D perhaps matches TRBD1 (5 bases). Deletions cut 1 base from V and 4 bases from J, with 5 bases between. The V gene's germline CDR1 is SGHTA and CDR2 FQGNSA. This CDR3 contains 13 residues. CDR3 bases: TGTGCCAGCAGCTTAGGACAGTACAATGAGCAGTTCTTC. This codes for CASSLGQYNEQFF.

V gene TRBV21-1 combines with J gene TRBJ1-5; the D segment call TRBD1 is taken from the table without a DNA check. TRBV21-1 is a documented pseudogene. This CDR3 has 17 amino acids. The CDR3 reads CAGSKKGTGGADQPQHF. The CDR3 nucleotides read TGTGCCGGCAGCAAAAAGGGAACAGGGGGCGCGGACCAGCCCCAGCATTTT.

The rearrangement links TRBV20-1 to TRBJ1-1, with D unclear. V lost 0 bases and J lost 6, with 8 bases in between. CDR3 length equals 12 residues. Germline lookup yields CDR1 DFQATT and CDR2 SNEGSKA (reference sequence). The DNA of the CDR3 is TGCAGTGCTAGAGATAACGGTCCTGAAGCTTTCTTT. Its protein product is CSARDNGPEAFF.